Reported below is one T cell receptor beta chain. Vbeta (60) and Jbeta (13) primers were used in the PCR. Assay used: immunoSEQ multiplex PCR; TCRdb lists only in-frame clones, some missing. Of some 100,000 clones listed, about 70% were seen once; the top ten hold around 4.8%. Trimming at V came to 3 bases and at J to 7 bases, leaving 6 bases not matched to a gene. The germline CDR1 and CDR2 sequences are WSHSY and SAAADI. There are 14 residues in the CDR3. The data are from a study of cytomegalovirus exposure and HLA in healthy donors. V is TRBV10-2 and J is TRBJ2-5; 9 nucleotides line up with TRBD2. The sequence derives from a woman aged 18-29 years in good health and CMV-seropositive. Sequenced: PBMCs. CDR3 bases: TGCGCCAGCAGTGAAGCGGGAGGCCCCCTGACCCAGTACTTC. It yields the protein CASSEAGGPLTQYF.